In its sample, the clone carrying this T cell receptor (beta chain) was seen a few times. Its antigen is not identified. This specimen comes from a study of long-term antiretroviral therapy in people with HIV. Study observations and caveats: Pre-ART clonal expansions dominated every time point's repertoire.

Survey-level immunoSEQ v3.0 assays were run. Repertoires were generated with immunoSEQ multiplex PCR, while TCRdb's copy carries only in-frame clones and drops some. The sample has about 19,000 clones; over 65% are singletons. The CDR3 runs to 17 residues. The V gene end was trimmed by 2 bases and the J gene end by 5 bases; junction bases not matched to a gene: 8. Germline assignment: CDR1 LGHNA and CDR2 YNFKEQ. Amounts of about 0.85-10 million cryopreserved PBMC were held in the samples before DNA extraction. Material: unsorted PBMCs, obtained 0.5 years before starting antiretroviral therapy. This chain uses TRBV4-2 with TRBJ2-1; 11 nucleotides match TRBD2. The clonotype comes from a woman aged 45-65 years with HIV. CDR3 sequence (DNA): TGTGCCAGCAGCCAAAATAGCGGGGGGGCCCAGGACAATGAGCAGTTCTTC. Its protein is CASSQNSGGAQDNEQFF.